This TCR beta chain is drawn from a study of T cell responses to AZD1222 COVID-19 vaccine. Study-level findings and limits: Donor demographics were predominantly white British with a female majority; clonal diversity may be underestimated. Vaccine-related CD4 TCRs covered spike, predominating at 160-218 and 743-854.

The V gene lost 5 bases and the J gene lost 4 bases, with 12 bases spanning the gap. From germline, CDR1 is SGHAT and CDR2 FQDESV (reference sequence). This CDR3 has 14 residues. This clone was counted a single time. The antigen remains undetermined. Sequencing was performed with immunoSEQ multiplex PCR; in TCRdb, only in-frame clones are kept and a portion is missing. Of over 100,000 clones in the sample, about 89% are singletons; the top ten hold approximately 7.6%. The material was peripheral blood, obtained on day 0 of AZD1222 vaccination. The sequence came from an adult in good health. The chain employs TRBV11-1 and TRBJ2-1, with D possibly being TRBD2 (5 bases). This chain's CDR3 is CASSPGRRYNEQFF. The CDR3 DNA reads as TGTGCCAGCAGCCCCGGACGGAGGTACAATGAGCAGTTCTTC. The complete variable domain, with remaining parts taken from reference TRBV11-1 and TRBJ2-1, reads EAEVAQSPRYKITEKSQAVAFWCDPISGHATLYWYRQILGQGPELLVQFQDESVVDDSQLPKDRFSAERLKGVDSTLKIQPAELGDSAMYLCASSPGRRYNEQFFGPGTRLTVL.